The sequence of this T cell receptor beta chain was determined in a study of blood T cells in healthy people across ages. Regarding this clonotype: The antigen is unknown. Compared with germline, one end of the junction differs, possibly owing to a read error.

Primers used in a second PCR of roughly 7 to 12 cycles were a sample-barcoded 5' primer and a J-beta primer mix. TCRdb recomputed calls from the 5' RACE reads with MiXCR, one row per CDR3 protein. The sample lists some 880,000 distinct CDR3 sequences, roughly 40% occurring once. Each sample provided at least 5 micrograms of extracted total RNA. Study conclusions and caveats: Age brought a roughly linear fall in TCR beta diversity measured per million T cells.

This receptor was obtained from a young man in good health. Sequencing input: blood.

CDR3 nucleotides: TGTGCCAGCAGTCGGGAAAACAGGGTCCACACAGATACGCGGTATTTT. Residues: CASSRENRVHTDTRYF. This chain links TRBV12-3 or TRBV12-4 with TRBJ2-3; possibly TRBD1 for D (6 bases). The CDR3 has 16 residues.